This T cell receptor beta chain was sequenced in a study of T cell repertoires in ileal Crohn's disease. About the research overall: About half received postoperative treatment, around twelve with thiopurines and 18 anti-TNF. Findings of the study overall: Every patient over 26.8% clonality showed endoscopic recurrence. Active smokers at surgery had more clonal expansions than non-smokers.

TCRdb's table, derived via immunoSEQ multiplex PCR, lists solely in-frame clones and lacks some. The sample shows some 7,000 clones, approximately 74% of them seen only once. This CDR3 region has 15 residues. The germline CDR1 and CDR2 sequences are SGDLS and YYNGEE. Trimming left V 6 bases short and J 5 bases short, with 15 bases between. Noted time point: neoterminal ileum biopsy at postoperative endoscopy, about 6 months after surgery. For this clone: What it recognizes is unknown. The sample has other DNA sequences that encode this CDR3 too.

The receptor was isolated from an adult with Crohn's disease. The sequencing sample was made of ileal tissue. This chain connects TRBV9 to TRBJ1-6, with D possibly matching TRBD1 (5 bases). CDR3 in amino acids: CASTPGDLNNSPLHF. CDR3 sequence (DNA): TGTGCCAGCACCCCGGGGGACCTAAATAATTCACCCCTCCACTTT.